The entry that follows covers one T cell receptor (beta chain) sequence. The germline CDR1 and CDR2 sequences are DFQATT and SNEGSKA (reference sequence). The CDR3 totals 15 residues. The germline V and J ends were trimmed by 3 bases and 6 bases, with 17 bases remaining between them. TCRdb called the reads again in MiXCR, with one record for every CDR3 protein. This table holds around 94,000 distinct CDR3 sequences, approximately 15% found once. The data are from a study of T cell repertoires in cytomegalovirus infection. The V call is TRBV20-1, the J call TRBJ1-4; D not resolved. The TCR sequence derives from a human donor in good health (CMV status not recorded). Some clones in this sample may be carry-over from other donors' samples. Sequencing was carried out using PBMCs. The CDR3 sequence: CSASYDTDGYEKLFF. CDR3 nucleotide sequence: TGCAGTGCTAGCTACGACACCGACGGTTATGAAAAACTGTTTTTT.